The rows below give T cell receptor beta chains drawn from one sample of a study of T-cell reconstitution after alpha-beta-depleted transplantation in children. TCRdb reprocessed the PCR reads with MiXCR, giving one entry per CDR3 protein. The sample has 440,000 or so distinct CDR3 sequences, around two fifths seen once; the top ten hold roughly a quarter. The material was PBMCs, obtained before TCRalphabeta/CD19-depleted stem cell transplant. The origin of the receptors is a girl between 2 and 10 years old with aplastic anemia, due to receive a stem cell transplant. Each CDR3 is given with its conserved first and last residue. D genes are given only for firm matches. Size values are once, few and many counts, or a class for expanded clones, and some rows have none.

CASSSTVAGAYNEQFF TGTGCCAGCAGTTCGACCGTAGCGGGAGCCTACAATGAGCAGTTCTTC TRBD2 TRBJ2-1 TRBV28 - 16
CAISESSGLAGWTDTQYF TGTGCCATCAGTGAGTCATCAGGACTAGCGGGATGGACAGATACGCAGTATTTT TRBD2 TRBJ2-3 TRBV10-3 many 18
CASKSANYGYTF TGTGCCAGCAAAAGCGCAAACTATGGCTACACCTTC - TRBJ1-2 TRBV6-2/TRBV6-3 - 12
CASSLGLADDNEQFF TGTGCCAGCAGCCTCGGACTAGCGGATGACAATGAGCAGTTCTTC TRBD2 TRBJ2-1 TRBV4-2 - 15
CSARLASGQGLGTEAFF TGCAGTGCCAGGCTAGCCTCGGGACAGGGTTTGGGCACTGAAGCTTTCTTT TRBD1 TRBJ1-1 TRBV20-1 - 17
CASSYVETGGNTGELFF TGTGCCAGCAGTTACGTTGAGACAGGGGGCAACACCGGGGAGCTGTTTTTT TRBD1 TRBJ2-2 TRBV6-5 - 17
CASSLDVRSAFF TGTGCCAGCAGCTTAGATGTCCGATCAGCTTTCTTT - TRBJ1-1 TRBV7-9 - 12
CASSLAASGRKNTGELFF TGTGCCAGCAGCTTAGCGGCTAGCGGGCGAAAAAACACCGGGGAGCTGTTTTTT TRBD2 TRBJ2-2 TRBV7-2 few 18
CASLAGGKNIQYF TGTGCCAGCCTCGCGGGAGGCAAAAACATTCAGTACTTC TRBD2 TRBJ2-4 TRBV12-3/TRBV12-4 - 13
CSASRASGGPWYNEQFF TGCAGTGCTAGTCGGGCTAGCGGGGGGCCTTGGTACAATGAGCAGTTCTTC TRBD2 TRBJ2-1 TRBV20-1 - 17
CASRDRGEEQYF TGTGCCAGTCGGGACAGGGGTGAGGAGCAGTACTTC TRBD1 TRBJ2-7 TRBV19 - 12
CASSLILSGLSGGELFF TGCGCCAGCAGCTTGATATTAAGCGGGCTCTCCGGGGGGGAGCTGTTTTTT - TRBJ2-2 TRBV5-1 many 17
CASFGSRVAYNEQFF TGTGCCAGCTTCGGGTCGCGGGTGGCTTACAATGAGCAGTTCTTC - TRBJ2-1 TRBV5-6 many 15
CASSVQGNEQYF TGTGCCAGCAGCGTCCAGGGAAACGAGCAGTACTTC - TRBJ2-7 TRBV7-8 few 12
CSARRGHKETQYF TGCAGTGCTCGCCGAGGCCACAAAGAGACCCAGTACTTC - TRBJ2-5 TRBV20-1 - 13
CSASPGQAGNQPQHF TGCAGTGCTAGCCCGGGACAGGCGGGCAATCAGCCCCAGCATTTT TRBD1 TRBJ1-5 TRBV20-1 - 15
CSARRDRGKLFF TGCAGTGCTAGGAGGGACAGAGGAAAACTGTTTTTT TRBD1 TRBJ1-4 TRBV20-1 - 12
CASSLVPSGYNEQFF TGCGCCAGCAGCTTGGTGCCTAGCGGTTACAATGAGCAGTTCTTC TRBD2 TRBJ2-1 TRBV5-1 - 15
CSAGLRGVDHF TGCAGTGCTGGCTTGAGGGGCGTCGACCACTTT - TRBJ1-6 TRBV20-1 - 11
CASSSQTSGGATGELFF TGTGCCAGCAGTTCGCAGACTAGCGGGGGGGCAACCGGGGAGCTGTTTTTT TRBD2 TRBJ2-2 TRBV27 - 17
CASSLGPTGGAWYGYTF TGTGCCAGCAGCTTAGGCCCGACAGGGGGCGCCTGGTATGGCTACACCTTC TRBD1 TRBJ1-2 TRBV7-9 - 17
CASTTGGYNSPLHF TGTGCCAGTACCACAGGGGGTTATAATTCACCCCTCCACTTT TRBD1 TRBJ1-6 TRBV19 - 14
CASSFVFGGPNEQFF TGTGCCAGCAGCTTCGTTTTCGGAGGGCCTAATGAGCAGTTCTTC - TRBJ2-1 TRBV7-9 - 15
CASSLLDRSEQYF TGTGCCAGCAGTTTGCTTGACAGGTCCGAGCAGTACTTC - TRBJ2-7 TRBV27 many 13
CASSPAPPGELFF TGTGCCAGCTCACCGGCGCCCCCCGGGGAGCTGTTTTTT - TRBJ2-2 TRBV18 - 13
CSARDLGTRRGYNEQFF TGCAGTGCTAGAGATCTGGGGACCCGAAGGGGTTACAATGAGCAGTTCTTC - TRBJ2-1 TRBV20-1 many 17
CSARDQGTLNTEAFF TGCAGTGCTAGAGATCAAGGGACTCTGAACACTGAAGCTTTCTTT - TRBJ1-1 TRBV20-1 - 15
CASTWTSGYEQYF TGTGCCAGCACTTGGACTAGCGGCTACGAGCAGTACTTC TRBD2 TRBJ2-7 TRBV28 - 13
CASSLHPGQGAYGYGYTF TGTGCCAGCAGTTTACATCCGGGACAGGGGGCCTATGGCTATGGCTACACCTTC TRBD1 TRBJ1-2 TRBV12-3/TRBV12-4 many 18